This TCR beta chain is from a study of blood T cells in healthy people across ages. Study-wide points: Because donor CMV status was unknown, expanded clonotype changes were possibly confounded. Age brought a roughly linear fall in TCR beta diversity measured per million T cells.

There are 13 residues in the CDR3. Germline V CDR1 and CDR2: ENHRY, SYGVKD. The V and J ends lost 4 bases and 2 bases respectively, with 6 bases between them. With a J-beta primer mix and a sample-barcoded 5' primer, a second PCR ran about 6 to 11 cycles. TCRdb reanalysed the 5' RACE reads using MiXCR and keeps one entry per CDR3 protein. This sample yields around 1.5 million distinct CDR3 sequences, of which roughly 59% are seen a single time; over 5.5% belongs to the top ten. Points on this clonotype: Its antigen is not known.

Sequenced material: blood. This receptor was obtained from a man between 18 and 29 years old in good health. The rearrangement links TRBV10-3 to TRBJ2-1; D uncertain. This chain's CDR3 is CAISAIAYNEQFF. CDR3 coding DNA: TGTGCCATCAGTGCCATCGCCTACAATGAGCAGTTCTTC.